Listed below are T cell receptor beta chains from one sample, sequenced in a study of blood T cells in healthy people across ages. TCRdb independently ran MiXCR on the 5' RACE reads; one entry per CDR3 protein. In the table there are 600,000 to 1,000,000 distinct CDR3 sequences, about three fifths of which are singletons. Specimen: blood. The receptors shown here come from a man younger than 40 in good health. Both conserved end residues are part of each CDR3. A D gene is named only where the DNA matches it firmly. Size values are once, few and many counts, or a class for expanded clones, and some rows have none.

j_gene	v_gene	d_gene	abundance	CDR3nt	CDR3aa
TRBJ2-5	TRBV20-1	TRBD1	NA	TGCAGTGCTAGGGACAGGCGCCAAGAGACCCAGTACTTC	CSARDRRQETQYF
TRBJ2-3	TRBV6-5	NA	NA	TGTGCCAGCAGTTTGCAGGCCCTCACAGATACGCAGTATTTT	CASSLQALTDTQYF
TRBJ2-7	TRBV3-1	NA	NA	TGTGCCAGCAGCCCCCAGCCGGGGCACTACGAGCAGTACTTC	CASSPQPGHYEQYF
TRBJ1-2	TRBV10-3	TRBD1	NA	TGTGCCATCAGTGAGGGACAGGGGTATGGCTACACCTTC	CAISEGQGYGYTF
TRBJ2-7	TRBV20-1	NA	NA	TGCAGTGCTAGAGAGCAGTACGTGCAGTACTTC	CSAREQYVQYF
TRBJ2-6	TRBV6-5	NA	NA	TGTGCCAGCAGTTCGGGGATTGCATCGGGAGCTGGGGCCAACGTCCTGACTTTC	CASSSGIASGAGANVLTF
TRBJ2-7	TRBV20-1	NA	NA	TGCAGTGCTAGTTTCGCTCCAACCTACGAGCAGTACTTC	CSASFAPTYEQYF
TRBJ2-7	TRBV20-1	TRBD2	NA	TGCAGTGCTCTGACTAGCGGGTTTTCCTACGAGCAGTACTTC	CSALTSGFSYEQYF
TRBJ1-1	TRBV30	TRBD1	once	TGTGCCTTGGGGTGGGGACAGGCCGGGGCTTTCTTT	CALGWGQAGAFF
TRBJ2-5	TRBV2	NA	once	TGTGCCAGCAGTGGAGCGCTTCTCCCCGGGACCCAGTACTTC	CASSGALLPGTQYF
TRBJ2-7	TRBV7-2	NA	NA	TGTGCCAGCAGCTTACAGGACGGGCTCTCCTACGAGCAGTACTTC	CASSLQDGLSYEQYF
TRBJ2-3	TRBV4-2	TRBD2	NA	TGTGCCAGCAGCCAAGAGGGAAGGTCTTTAGGTAGCGGGGATACGCAGTATTTT	CASSQEGRSLGSGDTQYF
TRBJ1-4	TRBV12-3/TRBV12-4	NA	NA	TGTGCCAGCGCTCAACCCCCAACTAATGAAAAACTGTTTTTT	CASAQPPTNEKLFF
TRBJ2-3	TRBV14	NA	few	TGTGCCAGCAGCGCAAGGCCAGTAGGAGATACGCAGTATTTT	CASSARPVGDTQYF
TRBJ1-4	TRBV28	TRBD1	NA	TGTGCCAGCAAGGAGGGGGCGTGGGAAAAACTGTTTTTT	CASKEGAWEKLFF
TRBJ2-3	TRBV20-1	NA	NA	TGCAGTGCTAGACCGATGGATACGCAGTATTTT	CSARPMDTQYF
TRBJ2-1	TRBV9	NA	NA	TGTGCCAGCAGCCAGGGGCGGGATGAGCAGTTCTTC	CASSQGRDEQFF
TRBJ2-5	TRBV6-1	TRBD2	NA	TGTGCCAGCAGTTGGAGACTAGCGGGAGAGACCCAGTACTTC	CASSWRLAGETQYF
TRBJ1-1	TRBV10-3	NA	NA	TGTGCCATCAGTGAGTCGACTGGGGAAAGCACTGAAGCTTTCTTT	CAISESTGESTEAFF
TRBJ1-1	TRBV5-1	NA	few	TGCGCCAGCAGCTTTACAGGGATAAACACTGAAGCTTTCTTT	CASSFTGINTEAFF
TRBJ2-5	TRBV6-5	NA	once	TGTGCCAGCAGTTACGGGATCTGGGGAGAGACCCAGTACTTC	CASSYGIWGETQYF
TRBJ2-5	TRBV28	NA	few	TGTGCCAGCAGTTTCGGGGAGGACGGGCAAGAGACCCAGTACTTC	CASSFGEDGQETQYF
TRBJ2-5	TRBV19	TRBD2	few	TGTGCCAGTAGTACCGGGACTAGCGGGGGGGCGAAGACCCAGTACTTC	CASSTGTSGGAKTQYF
TRBJ2-7	TRBV7-2	NA	NA	TGTGCCAGCACTACCGGGGCAAGCTCCTACGAGCAGTACTTC	CASTTGASSYEQYF
TRBJ2-1	TRBV7-2	TRBD2	few	TGTGCCAGCAGACCCCGGACGGGAGGGATAAATGAGCAGTTCTTC	CASRPRTGGINEQFF
TRBJ2-7	TRBV20-1	NA	NA	TGCAGTGCCGAACGCGTAGGGGCCTACGAGCAGTACTTC	CSAERVGAYEQYF
TRBJ2-3	TRBV4-2	NA	NA	TGTGCCAGCAGCCAAAGCCCGGGATTGGGGGTAGATACGCAGTATTTT	CASSQSPGLGVDTQYF